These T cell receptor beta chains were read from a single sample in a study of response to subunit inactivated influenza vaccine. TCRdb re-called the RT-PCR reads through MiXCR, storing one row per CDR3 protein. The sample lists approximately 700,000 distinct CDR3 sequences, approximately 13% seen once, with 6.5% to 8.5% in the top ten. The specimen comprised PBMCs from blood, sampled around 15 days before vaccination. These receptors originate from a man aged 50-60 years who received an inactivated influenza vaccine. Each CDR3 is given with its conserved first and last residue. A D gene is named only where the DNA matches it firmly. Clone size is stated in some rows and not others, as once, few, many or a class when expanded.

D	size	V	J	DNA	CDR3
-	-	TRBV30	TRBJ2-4	TGTGCCTGGAGCCCCAAGGGTGGGGGAAACATTCAGTACTTC	CAWSPKGGGNIQYF
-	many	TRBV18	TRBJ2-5	TGTGCCAGCTCACCCCCTTCCAAGGGGTACCAAGAGACCCAGTACTTC	CASSPPSKGYQETQYF
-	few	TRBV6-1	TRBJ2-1	TGTGCCAGCAGCCCCAGGGGGAGGGCAGGCGATGAGCAGTTCTTC	CASSPRGRAGDEQFF
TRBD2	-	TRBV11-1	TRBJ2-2	TGTGCCAGCAGCGGTAGCGGGAGTTTACCCCCTTTGGGCACCGGGGAGCTGTTTTTT	CASSGSGSLPPLGTGELFF
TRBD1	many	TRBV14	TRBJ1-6	TGTGCCAGCAGCCATCGACAGGGCTCACCCCTCCACTTT	CASSHRQGSPLHF
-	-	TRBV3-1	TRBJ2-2	TGTGCCAGCAGCCAAGTGCGGACCCCGGGCACCGGGGAGCTGTTTTTT	CASSQVRTPGTGELFF
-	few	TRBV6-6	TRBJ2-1	TGTGCCAGCAGCTTATCCACTTGGAATGAGCAGTTCTTC	CASSLSTWNEQFF
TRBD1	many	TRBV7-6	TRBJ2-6	TGTGCCAGCAGCTTAACGACAGGGGCCCCATCTGGGGCCAACGTCCTGACTTTC	CASSLTTGAPSGANVLTF
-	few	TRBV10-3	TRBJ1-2	TGTGCCATCACCAGTACAGGAGGCTTGGCCAATGGCTACACCTTC	CAITSTGGLANGYTF
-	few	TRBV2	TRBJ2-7	TGTGCCAGCAGAGGGACTCGACCCTACGAGCAGTACTTC	CASRGTRPYEQYF
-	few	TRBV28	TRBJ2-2	TGTGCCAGCAGTATCTCCTGGGGGGCCGGGGAGCTGTTTTTT	CASSISWGAGELFF
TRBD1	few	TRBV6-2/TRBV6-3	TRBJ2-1	TGTGCCAGCAGTTACGACAGGGTAGTATACAATGAGCAGTTCTTC	CASSYDRVVYNEQFF
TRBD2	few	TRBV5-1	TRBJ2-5	TGCGCCAGCAGCTTTCGACTAGCGGAAGAGACCCAGTACTTC	CASSFRLAEETQYF
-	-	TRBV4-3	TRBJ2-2	TGCGCCAGCAGCCAAGAGGGTGCTCGGGCCGGGGAGCTGTTTTTT	CASSQEGARAGELFF
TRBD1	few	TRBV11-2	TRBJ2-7	TGTGCCAGCAGCTGGGGACAGGGAGGGACCTACGAGCAGTACTTC	CASSWGQGGTYEQYF
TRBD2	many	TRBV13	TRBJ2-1	TGTGCCAGCAGCACGGGACTAGCGGGAGGGTGGTACTACAATGAGCAGTTCTTC	CASSTGLAGGWYYNEQFF
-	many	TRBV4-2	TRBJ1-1	TGTGCCAGCAGCCAAGCATACATGAACACTGAAGCTTTCTTT	CASSQAYMNTEAFF
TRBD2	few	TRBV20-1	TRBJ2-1	TGCAGTGGGATAGCGGGGGGATACAATGAGCAGTTCTTC	CSGIAGGYNEQFF
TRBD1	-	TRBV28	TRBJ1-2	TGTGCCAGCAGTCGGGGTCAAGGGACAGGGACCTATGGCTACACCTTC	CASSRGQGTGTYGYTF
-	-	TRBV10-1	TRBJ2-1	TGCGCCAGCAGTGAGTCGGCGCAGGGGCAGTTCTTC	CASSESAQGQFF
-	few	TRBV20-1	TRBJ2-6	TGCAGTGCTACCGGAAGTGTTTACGGGGCCAACGTCCTGACTTTC	CSATGSVYGANVLTF
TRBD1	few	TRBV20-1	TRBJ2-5	TGCAGTGCTAGTGTTTTACAACAGGGGGAGACCCAGTACTTC	CSASVLQQGETQYF
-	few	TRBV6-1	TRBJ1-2	TGTGCCAGCAGTGCAAGGGAACTAATCTATGGCTACACCTTC	CASSARELIYGYTF
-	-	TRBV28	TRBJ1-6	TGTGCCAGCAGTTATGGTGGATTGCTAGGGAATTCACCCCTCCACTTT	CASSYGGLLGNSPLHF
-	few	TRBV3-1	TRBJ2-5	TGTGCCAGCAGCCAAGATCCGGTCCAAGAGACCCAGTACTTC	CASSQDPVQETQYF
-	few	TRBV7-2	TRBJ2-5	TGTGCCAGCAGCTTAGTGGTTGGATTGGAGACCCAGTACTTC	CASSLVVGLETQYF
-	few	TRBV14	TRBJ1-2	TGTGCCAGCAGCCGGGGTCTTGGCTACACCTTC	CASSRGLGYTF
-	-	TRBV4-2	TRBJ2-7	TGTGCCAGCAGCCAAGATGTTGGACTGGTATACGAGCAGTACTTC	CASSQDVGLVYEQYF